One sample yielded the 10 T cell receptor beta chains listed below, sequenced in a study of blood T cell repertoires in COVID-19. This table comes from immunoSEQ multiplex PCR, and its TCRdb copy is limited to in-frame clones, with some not included. The sample comprises 50,000 to 75,000 clones, around 76% of which are singletons, and roughly half rests with the top ten. The specimen sequenced was peripheral blood. The origin of the receptors is a woman of 80 years or more with acute or convalescent COVID-19.

The chain has TRBV5-4 and TRBJ2-7; 9 bases match TRBD2. The ends lost 2 bases at V and 5 bases at J; junction bases unmatched: 2. In germline, CDR1 is SGHNT, CDR2 YYREEE (reference sequence). The CDR3 is 13 amino acids. The CDR3: CASSFQREDEQYF. The CDR3 DNA follows: TGTGCCAGCAGCTTCCAGCGGGAGGACGAGCAGTACTTC.

The chain employs TRBV6-5 and TRBJ2-7; D remains unclear. There are 12 residues in the CDR3. V lost 6 bases and J lost 5, with 11 bases in between. Looked up from germline, CDR1 is MNHEY and CDR2 is SVGAGI. The CDR3 here is CASSHSDNEQYF. For the CDR3, the DNA is TGTGCCAGCAGCCACTCTGATAACGAGCAGTACTTC.

V and J are TRBV30 and TRBJ1-1; unclear D gene. The V end was cut by 0 bases, the J end by 11 bases, with 10 bases between. The CDR3 is made up of 11 amino acids. Germline V gives CDR1 GTSNPN, CDR2 SVGIG (reference sequence). CDR3 loop: CAWSVTIGAFF. The CDR3 DNA reads as TGTGCCTGGAGTGTCACGATCGGTGCTTTCTTT.

The V call is TRBV7-6, the J call TRBJ1-1, with D unclear. The length of the CDR3 is 14 residues. Between the trimmed V and J ends, which lost 3 bases and 1 base, there was a span of 9 bases. CDR1 is SGHVS, CDR2 FNYEAQ, per germline. The CDR3 spells CASSLKAGNTEAFF. The CDR3 region has the DNA TGTGCCAGCAGCTTGAAGGCAGGGAACACTGAAGCTTTCTTT.

The J gene is TRBJ2-1, the V gene TRBV19; TRBD2 aligns across 7 bases. The CDR3 is made up of 16 amino acids. V lost 1 base, J lost 14 bases, and 17 bases stayed unmatched. Germline V gene sequence: CDR1 LNHDA, CDR2 SQIVND (reference sequence). The CDR3 sequence is CASSIARTSLPSSEFF. The CDR3 nucleotides are TGTGCCAGTAGTATAGCGCGGACTAGTCTCCCAAGTAGTGAGTTCTTC. The variable domain in full, completed from reference TRBV19 and TRBJ2-1, reads DGGITQSPKYLFRKEGQNVTLSCEQNLNHDAMYWYRQDPGQGLRLIYYSQIVNDFQKGDIAEGYSVSREKKESFPLTVTSAQKNPTAFYLCASSIARTSLPSSEFFGPGTRLTVL.

The table lists this clone with a count of one. The chain is built from TRBV5-6 and TRBJ1-5; D ambiguous. V shed 1 base and J shed 2 bases, with 13 bases lying between them. This CDR3 spans 16 amino acids. Germline CDR1 SGHDT, CDR2 YYEEEE. Here the CDR3 reads CASSLRVQSRNQPQHF. In DNA, the CDR3 is TGTGCCAGCAGCTTGCGGGTTCAGAGCCGCAATCAGCCCCAGCATTTT.

As concerns this clone: Distinct nucleotide sequences in the sample also encode this CDR3. V and J are TRBV2 and TRBJ2-2; D remains unclear. The CDR3 runs to 13 residues. Trimming took 11 bases from V and 3 from J, leaving 13 bases between them. CDR1 and CDR2 (germline): SNHLY, FYNNEI. The CDR3 DNA is TGTGCCTCTAGGCAAGGAGACACCGGGGAGCTGTTTTTT. It specifies CASRQGDTGELFF.

The table lists this clone with a few counts. V usage is TRBV28 and J usage is TRBJ1-2; TRBD1 is a possible D gene (5 bases). Per the germline V gene, CDR1 is MDHEN and CDR2 is SYDVKM. Trimming left V 2 bases short and J 2 bases short, with 15 bases between. The CDR3 extends over 16 amino acids. The CDR3, as DNA: TGTGCCAGCAGTTTACCTTTGGGGGGAGGAAACTATGGCTACACCTTC. Translation: CASSLPLGGGNYGYTF.

The chain is built from TRBV9 and TRBJ2-2, with TRBD2 matching over 10 bases. The J segment lost 8 bases and the V segment lost 1 base, leaving 5 bases of the junction unmatched. The CDR3 spans 15 residues. In germline, CDR1 is SGDLS, CDR2 YYNGEE. The CDR3 DNA sequence: TGTGCCAGCAGCGTACTAGCGGGAGATCTGGGGGAGCTGTTTTTT. Amino acid sequence: CASSVLAGDLGELFF.

The chain recombines TRBV3-1 (or the pseudogene TRBV3-2) with TRBJ2-7, with a possible D match to TRBD2 (5 bases). Germline assignment: CDR1 LGHDT and CDR2 YNNKEL (reference sequence). Trimming cost V 4 bases and J 6 bases, with 19 bases left between them. This CDR3 is built from 15 residues. CDR3 loop: CASSPQYGAAVEQYF. CDR3 bases: TGTGCCAGCAGCCCCCAATACGGAGCGGCCGTCGAGCAGTACTTC.